The entry below gives a single T cell receptor (beta chain) sequence along with its context. Its specificity is unknown. From the reads, TCRdb called clonotypes with MiXCR, one entry per CDR3 protein. The sample records 100,000 to 150,000 distinct CDR3 sequences, about 24% being singletons. This sample is part of a study of T cell repertoires in cytomegalovirus infection. Overall study findings and caveats: Summed public TCR beta family frequency identified CMV carriers bearing the relevant HLA.

V shed 5 bases and J shed 4 bases, with 14 bases lying between them. The CDR3 consists of 14 residues. The V gene's germline CDR1 is SGHAT and CDR2 FQNNGV. The chain employs TRBV11-2 and TRBJ2-5, with D perhaps assigned TRBD1 or TRBD2 (6 bases each). Source material: PBMCs, sequenced either directly or after in vitro stimulation (not recorded which). The sequence was obtained from a human donor in good health (CMV status not recorded). Some clones in this sample may be carry-over from other donors' samples. DNA for the CDR3: TGTGCCAGCAGCCAGCCCAGGGGAGGAGAGACCCAGTACTTC. This encodes CASSQPRGGETQYF.